This entry lists 9 T cell receptor beta chains sequenced from one sample in a study of blood T cell repertoires in COVID-19. Produced via immunoSEQ multiplex PCR; TCRdb's table is partial and in-frame only. This sample has some 310,000 clones; roughly 84% occur once, and the top ten carry 1%. The sequencing input was peripheral blood. These receptors all stem from a man aged 50 or older with active or convalescent COVID-19.

The CDR3 loop reads CASSWDRGNGYTF. The CDR3, as DNA: TGTGCCAGCAGTTGGGACAGGGGGAATGGCTACACCTTC. The chain carries TRBV12-3 or TRBV12-4 and TRBJ1-2, with TRBD1 matching over 11 bases. The length of the CDR3 is 13 residues. Trimming removed 4 bases from V and 6 bases from J; junction bases left unmatched: 1.

The V call is TRBV6-2 or TRBV6-3, the J call TRBJ2-7; 7 bases are shared with TRBD1. The length of the CDR3 is 15 residues. CDR1 and CDR2 (germline): MNHEY, SVGEGT. J was trimmed by 4 bases and V by 0 bases; bases with no gene match: 6. CDR3 sequence reads: CASSYSGPGGYEQYF. The CDR3 DNA is TGTGCCAGCAGTTACTCGGGTCCAGGGGGATACGAGCAGTACTTC.

The chain links TRBV6-1 to TRBJ2-2, with 10 positions matching TRBD1. In germline, CDR1 is MNHNS, CDR2 SASEGT. J was trimmed by 3 bases and V by 4 bases; bases with no gene match: 5. The CDR3 length is 16 residues. The CDR3 sequence: CASSGRQGADTGELFF. The CDR3 coding sequence is TGTGCCAGCAGTGGCCGACAGGGGGCGGACACCGGGGAGCTGTTTTTT.

The J gene is TRBJ1-1, the V gene TRBV28; possibly TRBD1 for D (5 bases). The CDR3 has 15 residues. Germline CDR1 is MDHEN and CDR2 is SYDVKM. The V gene lost 3 bases and the J gene lost 5 bases, with 16 bases spanning the gap. CDR3 protein: CASSLGGRVQTEAFF. The DNA of the CDR3 is TGTGCCAGCAGTTTGGGAGGCAGGGTGCAGACTGAAGCTTTCTTT.

This chain joins TRBV7-9 and TRBJ2-2; D is uncertain. CDR1 and CDR2 (germline): SEHNR, FQNEAQ (reference sequence). The CDR3 loop spans 11 amino acids. Trimming shortened V by 8 bases and J by 7 bases, and 8 bases separated the two germline ends. Here the CDR3 DNA reads TGTGCCAGCGGAGTGGTCGGGGAGCTGTTTTTT. It codes for CASGVVGELFF.

J is TRBJ1-1 and V is TRBV5-1, with D perhaps matching TRBD1 (5 bases). Germline-derived CDR1 and CDR2 are SGHRS and YFSETQ. Trimming pared 4 bases from V and 4 bases from J, leaving 17 bases between. The CDR3 consists of 15 residues. CDR3: CASSLNGEGPTEAFF. The CDR3 nucleotides read TGCGCCAGCAGCCTAAACGGGGAGGGACCCACTGAAGCTTTCTTT. The variable domain in full, with the rest retrieved from reference TRBV5-1 and TRBJ1-1, is KAGVTQTPRYLIKTRGQQVTLSCSPISGHRSVSWYQQTPGQGLQFLFEYFSETQRNKGNFPGRFSGRQFSNSRSEMNVSTLELGDSALYLCASSLNGEGPTEAFFGQGTRLTVV.

The V gene is TRBV4-2, the J gene TRBJ2-7; D might be TRBD2 (5 bases). The CDR3 has 14 amino acids. Germline V CDR1 and CDR2: LGHNA, YNFKEQ. With 3 bases removed from V and 5 bases from J, the gap between germline ends came to 14 bases. The CDR3 nucleotides read TGTGCCAGCAGCCAGCCGCCGGGGTCCCACGAGCAGTACTTC. Translated, it gives CASSQPPGSHEQYF.

The chain's CDR3 is CAIRDKNEATEQFF. CDR3 sequence (DNA): TGTGCCATCAGGGACAAGAATGAAGCAACTGAGCAGTTCTTC. The V gene is TRBV10-3, the J gene TRBJ2-1, with a weak D call TRBD1 (5 bases). CDR1 is ENHRY, CDR2 SYGVKD, per germline. V lost 6 bases and J 9 bases, leaving 18 bases between the germline ends. This CDR3 has 14 amino acids.

This clone has ten or more counts. The CDR3 here is CASSPGQGGQPQHF. The CDR3 region has the DNA TGTGCCAGCAGCCCCGGACAGGGAGGGCAGCCCCAGCATTTT. The chain couples TRBV6-6 to TRBJ1-5, with 8 nucleotides matching TRBD1. V lost 6 bases to trimming and J lost 7 bases; unmatched junction nucleotides: 8. This CDR3 contains 14 residues. CDR1 MNHNY and CDR2 SVGAGI come from the germline V gene (reference sequence).